The rows below give T cell receptor beta chains drawn from one sample of a study of T-cell reconstitution after alpha-beta-depleted transplantation in children. Using its own MiXCR run on the PCR reads, TCRdb lists one record per CDR3 protein. The sample includes some 500,000 distinct CDR3 sequences, 30% to 35% seen only once; the top ten take 2.4%. The source material was PBMCs from the stem cell graft donor, sampled from the stem cell graft. These receptors all stem from a human donor who donated a stem cell graft to a child with aplastic anemia. Each CDR3 is given with its conserved first and last residue. D genes are given only for firm matches. Only some rows state a clone size, as once, few, many or a class for expanded clones.

j_gene	v_gene	abundance	d_gene	CDR3aa	CDR3nt
TRBJ2-2	TRBV29-1	few	NA	CSAITLQGNTGELFF	TGCAGCGCGATTACCCTACAGGGGAACACCGGGGAGCTGTTTTTT
TRBJ2-5	TRBV11-2	few	NA	CASSQTSGTQYF	TGTGCCAGCAGTCAGACAAGCGGGACCCAGTACTTC
TRBJ2-5	TRBV5-1	few	NA	CASTIGPQETQYF	TGCGCCAGCACCATAGGACCGCAAGAGACCCAGTACTTC
TRBJ1-1	TRBV25-1	once	NA	CASSEYLGAVTEAFF	TGTGCCAGCAGTGAATATTTGGGGGCTGTCACTGAAGCTTTCTTT
TRBJ1-6	TRBV12-3/TRBV12-4	NA	NA	CAIPGKGDHSPLHF	TGTGCCATCCCCGGGAAGGGGGATCACTCACCCCTCCACTTT
TRBJ2-6	TRBV6-1	few	NA	CASSVASSGANVLTF	TGTGCCAGCAGCGTAGCTAGCTCTGGGGCCAACGTCCTGACTTTC
TRBJ2-5	TRBV5-5	few	NA	CASRADLTQRQETQYF	TGTGCCAGCAGGGCGGATCTGACGCAGCGCCAAGAGACCCAGTACTTC
TRBJ2-3	TRBV5-6	few	NA	CASGMTSTDTQYF	TGTGCCAGCGGAATGACTAGCACAGATACGCAGTATTTT
TRBJ2-1	TRBV29-1	NA	TRBD2	CSARPGTSEYNEQFF	TGCAGCGCCCGACCCGGGACTAGCGAATACAATGAGCAGTTCTTC
TRBJ2-1	TRBV20-1	few	TRBD2	CSAREAAVNEQFF	TGCAGTGCCCGGGAGGCCGCCGTAAATGAGCAGTTCTTC
TRBJ2-7	TRBV19	NA	TRBD1	CASSSGTGYYEQYF	TGTGCCAGTAGCTCCGGGACAGGGTATTACGAGCAGTACTTC
TRBJ2-2	TRBV5-3	few	NA	CATTRGALSGDTGELFF	TGTGCCACAACCAGGGGGGCCTTAAGCGGGGACACCGGGGAGCTGTTTTTT
TRBJ1-5	TRBV9	NA	TRBD1	CASRDRGLQPQHF	TGTGCCTCCCGGGACAGGGGTTTACAGCCCCAGCATTTT
TRBJ2-2	TRBV5-1	NA	NA	CASSLVGTSGELFF	TGCGCCAGCAGCTTGGTAGGGACGTCCGGGGAGCTGTTTTTT
TRBJ2-1	TRBV18	NA	NA	CASSPPSLKGDEQFF	TGTGCCAGCTCACCCCCCAGCCTCAAAGGGGATGAGCAGTTCTTC
TRBJ1-2	TRBV5-6	NA	NA	CASSGEVLSYGYTF	TGTGCCAGCAGCGGGGAGGTCCTAAGCTATGGCTACACCTTC
TRBJ1-3	TRBV9	NA	NA	CASSVGGAGNTIYF	TGTGCCAGCAGCGTAGGTGGGGCTGGAAACACCATATATTTT
TRBJ2-7	TRBV29-1	few	NA	CSAGVGSGYEQYF	TGCAGCGCGGGGGTTGGTAGCGGCTACGAGCAGTACTTC
TRBJ1-3	TRBV12-3/TRBV12-4	NA	NA	CASSLAMTAGNTIYF	TGTGCCAGCAGTTTAGCTATGACAGCTGGAAACACCATATATTTT
TRBJ2-7	TRBV20-1	NA	NA	CSAPTITYEQYF	TGCAGTGCCCCCACTATCACCTACGAGCAGTACTTC
TRBJ1-1	TRBV28	NA	NA	CASSTLTMNTEAFF	TGTGCCAGCAGTACGCTCACGATGAACACTGAAGCTTTCTTT
TRBJ2-4	TRBV12-3/TRBV12-4	NA	TRBD2	CASSLAGPGMEYF	TGTGCCAGCAGCCTAGCGGGACCGGGGATGGAGTACTTC
TRBJ2-1	TRBV20-1	NA	NA	CSVAETYNEQFF	TGCAGTGTAGCGGAAACTTACAATGAGCAGTTCTTC
TRBJ1-2	TRBV29-1	few	NA	CSAVDYGYTF	TGCAGCGCCGTTGACTATGGCTACACCTTC
TRBJ2-1	TRBV10-3	NA	NA	CAITGTSSYNEQFF	TGTGCCATCACGGGGACCAGCTCCTACAATGAGCAGTTCTTC
TRBJ2-6	TRBV6-1	few	NA	CASSDLLHRSGANVLTF	TGTGCCAGCAGTGACCTTTTACACCGCTCTGGGGCCAACGTCCTGACTTTC
TRBJ2-2	TRBV10-3	NA	NA	CAISPSDTGELFF	TGTGCCATCAGCCCTTCAGACACCGGGGAGCTGTTTTTT
TRBJ1-4	TRBV12-3/TRBV12-4	NA	TRBD1	CASSSTWGQGIVGEKLFF	TGTGCCAGCAGTTCTACATGGGGACAGGGGATTGTTGGTGAAAAACTGTTTTTT
TRBJ2-1	TRBV5-1	once	NA	CASSLYGGGEQFF	TGCGCCAGCAGCTTGTATGGGGGTGGTGAGCAGTTCTTC
TRBJ2-7	TRBV5-4	NA	TRBD2	CASSSFGEGRFGEQYF	TGTGCCAGCAGCTCCTTTGGGGAGGGCCGGTTCGGCGAGCAGTACTTC
TRBJ1-2	TRBV10-3	few	NA	CAISRDTNYGYTF	TGTGCCATCAGTAGGGACACGAACTATGGCTACACCTTC
TRBJ1-4	TRBV2	NA	TRBD1	CASRGGQEKLFF	TGTGCCAGCAGAGGGGGACAGGAGAAACTGTTTTTT
TRBJ2-4	TRBV7-2	NA	NA	CASSGAIGIQYF	TGTGCCAGCTCAGGGGCAATTGGCATTCAGTACTTC
TRBJ2-3	TRBV5-1	NA	TRBD1	CASSVDRGHADTQYF	TGCGCCAGCAGCGTGGACAGGGGGCACGCAGATACGCAGTATTTT
TRBJ2-2	TRBV11-2	NA	NA	CASSLDRVGPTGELFF	TGTGCCAGCAGCTTAGACAGGGTGGGGCCCACCGGGGAGCTGTTTTTT
TRBJ2-7	TRBV20-1	few	NA	CSAGQGPSYEQYF	TGCAGTGCTGGCCAGGGCCCCTCCTACGAGCAGTACTTC
TRBJ2-2	TRBV5-6	NA	NA	CASSFWTGYSGELFF	TGTGCCAGCAGCTTCTGGACGGGATATTCCGGGGAGCTGTTTTTT
TRBJ1-2	TRBV10-3	few	NA	CAISDKPRQKNYGYTF	TGTGCCATCAGTGACAAACCGCGACAGAAAAACTATGGCTACACCTTC
TRBJ1-5	TRBV6-6	few	NA	CASSYRAQTSGSNQPQHF	TGTGCCAGCAGTTACAGGGCGCAAACAAGTGGGAGCAATCAGCCCCAGCATTTT
TRBJ1-6	TRBV12-3/TRBV12-4	few	NA	CASSPINRVLHF	TGTGCCAGCAGTCCCATCAACCGGGTCCTCCACTTT
TRBJ1-1	TRBV10-2	NA	TRBD1	CASSGQGRTEAFF	TGCGCCAGCAGTGGACAGGGTAGGACTGAAGCTTTCTTT
TRBJ1-2	TRBV5-1	NA	NA	CASSLGTPQSGYTF	TGCGCCAGCAGCTTGGGTACACCCCAGAGTGGCTACACCTTC
TRBJ1-5	TRBV2	NA	NA	CASSELLASNQPQHF	TGTGCCAGCAGTGAACTATTAGCTAGCAATCAGCCCCAGCATTTT
TRBJ2-1	TRBV20-1	few	NA	CSARGPAGNEQFF	TGCAGTGCCAGAGGTCCCGCGGGCAATGAGCAGTTCTTC
TRBJ2-5	TRBV28	NA	NA	CASSLGGESETQYF	TGTGCCAGCAGTTTGGGGGGAGAATCGGAGACCCAGTACTTC
TRBJ1-5	TRBV24-1	few	NA	CATSAQGPNQPQHF	TGTGCCACCAGTGCTCAGGGTCCCAATCAGCCCCAGCATTTT
TRBJ2-2	TRBV6-1	NA	NA	CASRATNTNTGELFF	TGTGCCAGCAGAGCCACTAACACGAACACCGGGGAGCTGTTTTTT
TRBJ2-2	TRBV5-1	NA	TRBD2	CASSLDGRPTGELFF	TGCGCCAGCAGCTTGGACGGGAGGCCCACCGGGGAGCTGTTTTTT
TRBJ2-1	TRBV12-3/TRBV12-4	few	TRBD2	CASSRKIAGAYNEQFF	TGTGCCAGCAGCCGAAAGATAGCGGGAGCCTACAATGAGCAGTTCTTC
TRBJ2-7	TRBV7-9	few	NA	CASSLSGGEQYF	TGTGCCAGCAGCTTGTCAGGCGGCGAGCAGTACTTC
TRBJ1-2	TRBV20-1	NA	TRBD1	CSAEGQGDYGYTF	TGCAGTGCCGAGGGACAGGGGGACTATGGCTACACCTTC
TRBJ2-3	TRBV12-3/TRBV12-4	NA	NA	CASRSRLELSTDTQYF	TGTGCCAGCAGGTCTAGACTGGAACTAAGCACAGATACGCAGTATTTT
TRBJ2-1	TRBV11-1	NA	NA	CASSLAFVRSEYEQFF	TGTGCCAGCAGCTTAGCTTTCGTCCGGAGTGAGTATGAGCAGTTCTTC
TRBJ2-3	TRBV11-3	NA	NA	CASSLGLGGLMPADTQYF	TGTGCCAGCAGCTTAGGTTTGGGGGGTCTTATGCCTGCAGATACGCAGTATTTT
TRBJ1-6	TRBV29-1	few	TRBD1	CSVKGQGNSPLHF	TGCAGCGTAAAGGGACAGGGCAATTCACCCCTCCACTTT
TRBJ2-1	TRBV5-1	NA	TRBD2	CASSWGLAGDPNEQFF	TGCGCCAGCAGCTGGGGACTAGCGGGAGATCCCAATGAGCAGTTCTTC